The source of this T cell receptor (beta chain) is a study of cytomegalovirus exposure and HLA in healthy donors. The CDR3 covers 14 residues. V lost 0 bases and J lost 10; bases outside the gene matches: 9. The germline V gene has CDR1 MGHRA and CDR2 YSYEKL. The PCR used 60 Vbeta and 13 Jbeta primers. TCRdb's copy holds only in-frame clones and misses some; the assay was immunoSEQ multiplex PCR. The listing records around 200,000 clones. Specimen: PBMCs. The clonotype was recovered from a woman aged 18 to 35 in good health and CMV-seropositive. This sequence joins TRBV4-1 and TRBJ2-7, with TRBD1 identical over 7 bases. CDR3 sequence (DNA): TGCGCCAGCAGCCAAGATACGGAGACAGGGTCCCAGTACTTC. Translation: CASSQDTETGSQYF.